The 6 T cell receptor beta chains given below trace back to one sample, sequenced in a study of cytomegalovirus exposure and HLA in healthy donors. It was with 60 Vbeta and 13 Jbeta primers that the PCR ran. Clones were sequenced by immunoSEQ multiplex PCR, and TCRdb holds only the in-frame ones, with some missing. Its table lists 110,000 to 150,000 clones. Sequenced sample: PBMCs. Receptors were obtained from a woman aged 18-29 years in good health and CMV-seronegative.

The chain joins TRBV30 to TRBJ2-1, with D possibly TRBD2 on 6 matching bases. V was clipped by 2 bases and J by 3 bases, with 11 bases between them. CDR3 length: 14 amino acids. Germline loops: CDR1 GTSNPN, CDR2 SVGIG (reference sequence). This CDR3 is CAWSRLRDYNEQFF. The CDR3 nucleotides read TGTGCCTGGAGTCGGCTGCGGGACTACAATGAGCAGTTCTTC.

J is TRBJ1-5 and V is TRBV5-8, with 8 positions matching TRBD1. V was pared by 2 bases and J by 0 bases, with 7 bases of the junction left unmatched. The germline CDR1 and CDR2 sequences are SGHTS and YDEGEE. This CDR3 region has 17 residues. CDR3: CASSFGDRRYSNQPQHF. The CDR3 DNA is TGTGCCAGCAGCTTCGGGGACAGGAGATATAGCAATCAGCCCCAGCATTTT.

Notes on this clone: Other DNA sequences in the sample encode the same CDR3. This chain connects TRBV4-2 to TRBJ2-3; D call uncertain. CDR1 LGHNA and CDR2 YNFKEQ come from the germline V gene. This CDR3 comprises 16 residues. V was clipped by 2 bases and J by 3 bases, with 15 bases between them. DNA for the CDR3: TGTGCCAGCAGCCAAAGAAAGGCAGGATCTACAGATACGCAGTATTTT. Amino acid sequence: CASSQRKAGSTDTQYF.

The rearrangement links TRBV7-2 to TRBJ1-2; 7 nucleotides align to TRBD1. This CDR3 is 14 amino acids long. Germline V CDR1 and CDR2: SGHTA, FQGNSA. With 4 bases clipped from V and 2 bases from J, the junction kept 4 bases outside the gene matches. CDR3 DNA sequence: TGTGCCAGCAGCTCGGAGGGACAGAACTATGGCTACACCTTC. This sequence encodes CASSSEGQNYGYTF.

CDR3 nucleotides: TGTGCCAGCAGCCGGGGGGGGTTTGGCCAAGAGACCCAGTACTTC. Translating it yields CASSRGGFGQETQYF. The chain carries TRBV7-3 and TRBJ2-5; TRBD2 aligns across 8 bases. V lost 5 bases, J lost 1 base, and 6 bases stayed unmatched. This CDR3 is built from 15 residues. Looked up from germline, CDR1 is SGHTA and CDR2 is FQGTGA. Looking up the rest from reference TRBV7-3 and TRBJ2-5 gives the full variable domain: GAGVSQTPSNKVTEKGKYVELRCDPISGHTALYWYRQSLGQGPEFLIYFQGTGAADDSGLPNDRFFAVRPEGSVSTLKIQRTERGDSAVYLCASSRGGFGQETQYFGPGTRLLVL.

The chain couples TRBV5-1 to TRBJ2-5; TRBD1 matches 10 bases. CDR3 length equals 15 residues. Germline-derived CDR1 and CDR2 are SGHRS and YFSETQ. V gave up 6 bases and J gave up 4 bases; unmatched junction bases: 9. CDR3 protein: CASNPGQGGPETQYF. The CDR3 DNA reads as TGCGCCAGCAACCCAGGACAGGGGGGGCCAGAGACCCAGTACTTC.